Shown below are 26 T cell receptor beta chains from a single sample sequenced in a study of cytomegalovirus exposure and HLA in healthy donors. The PCR ran on 60 Vbeta and 13 Jbeta primers. Assay: immunoSEQ multiplex PCR; the TCRdb copy retains only in-frame clones and omits some. Among fewer than 150,000 clones listed, about 78% were seen once. The sample consisted of PBMCs. All receptors derive from a man between 45 and 60 years old in good health and CMV-seronegative.

The V and J genes are TRBV6-5 and TRBJ1-4; the D is unclear. CDR3 size: 15 residues. The V end was cut by 0 bases, the J end by 5 bases, with 10 bases between. Germline V gene data show CDR1 as MNHEY and CDR2 as SVGAGI. CDR3 loop: CASSYSWAANEKLFF. CDR3 coding DNA: TGTGCCAGCAGTTACTCGTGGGCAGCAAATGAAAAACTGTTTTTT.

The chain links TRBV5-8 to TRBJ2-6, with D unresolved. This CDR3 is 18 amino acids long. V shed 4 bases and J shed 4 bases, with 21 bases lying between them. Germline CDR1 SGHTS, CDR2 YDEGEE. The DNA for the CDR3 is TGTGCCAGCAGCGATGTGGAGTATATGGGTTCGGGGGCCAACGTCCTGACTTTC. Protein product: CASSDVEYMGSGANVLTF.

The CDR3 reads CASSQDASGNTGELFF. CDR3 in DNA: TGCGCCAGCAGCCAAGACGCTAGCGGGAACACCGGGGAGCTGTTTTTT. This chain uses TRBV4-3 with TRBJ2-2; TRBD2 aligns across 7 bases. In germline, CDR1 is LGHNA, CDR2 YSLEER. The CDR3 sequence is 16 residues long. With V trimmed by 0 bases and J by 1 base, 2 bases remained unmatched.

The V call is TRBV5-4, the J call TRBJ2-7; TRBD1 agrees at 8 bases. CDR1 SGHNT and CDR2 YYREEE come from the germline V gene (reference sequence). Germline trimming cut 3 bases from V and 4 bases from J; bases unmatched to any gene: 9. CDR3 length: 15 amino acids. CDR3 residues: CASSSQGAKGYEQYF. As DNA, the CDR3 is TGTGCCAGCAGCTCGCAGGGGGCTAAAGGTTACGAGCAGTACTTC.

This clone has a handful of counts. This chain uses TRBV2 with TRBJ1-5; D ambiguous. Trimming removed 6 bases at V and 0 bases at J, with 9 bases between. Germline CDR1 and CDR2: SNHLY and FYNNEI. The length of the CDR3 is 14 residues. CDR3 region: CASRRRYSNQPQHF. The CDR3 region has the DNA TGTGCCAGCAGGAGGCGGTATAGCAATCAGCCCCAGCATTTT.

The rearrangement uses TRBV10-1 and TRBJ2-5; a possible D gene is TRBD2 (5 bases). The V and J ends lost 5 bases and 3 bases respectively, with 10 bases between them. The germline gives CDR1 WNHNN, CDR2 SYGVQD (reference sequence). CDR3 length: 13 residues. The CDR3 DNA reads TGCGCCAGCAGTCGAGGGATTAAAGAGACCCAGTACTTC. This codes for CASSRGIKETQYF.

A single count supports this clone. The rearrangement links TRBV19 to TRBJ2-2, with 8 bases lining up with TRBD1. The V gene's germline CDR1 is LNHDA and CDR2 SQIVND (reference sequence). V shed 4 bases and J 6 bases; nucleotides not matched to a gene: 4. The length of the CDR3 is 14 residues. CDR3 sequence reads: CASSRGQVAGELFF. Written as DNA, the CDR3 is TGTGCCAGTAGTAGGGGACAGGTCGCCGGGGAGCTGTTTTTT.

The rearrangement joins TRBV7-8 to TRBJ2-1, with 7 bases fitting TRBD1. CDR3 length: 15 residues. Germline CDR1 is SGHVS and CDR2 is FQNEAQ. V gave up 5 bases and J gave up 9 bases; unmatched junction bases: 13. The CDR3 is CASSRSGQTVGEQFF. CDR3 sequence (DNA): TGTGCCAGCAGCCGATCGGGACAGACCGTCGGTGAGCAGTTCTTC.

This clone was seen a single time. V is TRBV2 and J is TRBJ1-5, with 8 bases fitting TRBD1. Looked up from germline, CDR1 is SNHLY and CDR2 is FYNNEI. V lost 6 bases and J lost 0; bases outside the gene matches: 10. CDR3 length: 17 residues. CDR3 amino acids: CASRADRVLLSNQPQHF. The CDR3 coding sequence is TGTGCCAGCAGGGCGGACAGGGTCCTACTTAGCAATCAGCCCCAGCATTTT.

V and J are TRBV12-5 and TRBJ1-1; no clear D gene. The V gene's germline CDR1 is LGHNT and CDR2 FRNRAP. The CDR3 runs 11 residues. Trimming removed 8 bases from V and 1 base from J, with 5 bases in between. CDR3 protein: CASLANTEAFF. The CDR3 bases are TGTGCTAGTCTGGCGAACACTGAAGCTTTCTTT.

The chain couples TRBV28 to TRBJ1-2; D might be TRBD1 (5 bases). V dropped 1 base and J dropped 5 bases, with 14 bases sitting between them. The CDR3 runs 15 residues. Germline V gene data show CDR1 as MDHEN and CDR2 as SYDVKM. Here the CDR3 DNA reads TGTGCCAGCAGTTTATTAGTCAGGGTGGGGTATGGCTACACCTTC. This gives the protein CASSLLVRVGYGYTF.

V and J are TRBV7-6 and TRBJ2-5; a weak D match, TRBD1 (6 bases). The ends were cut back, 2 bases at V and 2 bases at J, with 15 bases in the middle. The CDR3 contains 16 residues. Germline CDR1 reads SGHVS; CDR2 reads FNYEAQ. CDR3 in DNA: TGTGCCAGCAGCTTATTTGGGCAGGGGCCACAAGAGACCCAGTACTTC. Amino acids: CASSLFGQGPQETQYF.

This sequence joins TRBV5-1 and TRBJ2-7; D is possibly TRBD1 (5 bases). The CDR3 consists of 12 residues. V shed 4 bases and J shed 5 bases, with 10 bases lying between them. Germline V gives CDR1 SGHRS, CDR2 YFSETQ. The CDR3 reads CASSLVRDEQYF. Here the CDR3 DNA reads TGCGCCAGCAGCCTGGTCAGGGACGAGCAGTACTTC. The full variable domain, its missing parts supplied by reference TRBV5-1 and TRBJ2-7, is KAGVTQTPRYLIKTRGQQVTLSCSPISGHRSVSWYQQTPGQGLQFLFEYFSETQRNKGNFPGRFSGRQFSNSRSEMNVSTLELGDSALYLCASSLVRDEQYFGPGTRLTVT.

The chain has TRBV4-1 and TRBJ2-5; D unresolved. This CDR3 has 13 residues. The germline CDR1 and CDR2 sequences are MGHRA and YSYEKL. V shed 4 bases and J shed 3 bases, with 9 bases lying between them. The CDR3 is CASSRLHKETQYF. For the CDR3, the DNA is TGCGCCAGCAGCCGGCTTCACAAAGAGACCCAGTACTTC.

The CDR3: CASSRDSPSYEQYF. The CDR3 DNA is TGTGCCAGCAGCCGGGACAGCCCTTCCTACGAGCAGTACTTC. V is TRBV7-8 and J is TRBJ2-7; 7 nucleotides agree with TRBD1. Germline CDR1 is SGHVS and CDR2 is FQNEAQ. CDR3 size: 14 residues. V dropped 5 bases and J dropped 1; count of bases not matched to a gene: 5.

This sequence joins TRBV11-2 and TRBJ1-2; 8 bases are a match to TRBD1. From germline, CDR1 is SGHAT and CDR2 FQNNGV. The CDR3 is 12 amino acids. With V trimmed by 5 bases and J by 6 bases, 2 bases remained unmatched. The CDR3, as DNA: TGTGCCAGCAGCCGGACAGGGAATGGCTACACCTTC. It translates to CASSRTGNGYTF.

In this sample, this clone turned up a few times. V gene TRBV7-2 combines with J gene TRBJ1-1, with 9 bases lining up with TRBD1. The CDR3 loop spans 15 amino acids. The junction had 11 bases not matched to a gene; V was cut back by 5 bases and J by 7 bases. Germline assignment: CDR1 SGHTA and CDR2 FQGNSA. The CDR3 here is CASSGAGTGIREAFF. CDR3 nucleotide sequence: TGTGCCAGCAGCGGCGCCGGGACAGGGATCCGTGAAGCTTTCTTT. Together with reference TRBV7-2 and TRBJ1-1, the CDR3 gives the full variable domain: GAGVSQSPSNKVTEKGKDVELRCDPISGHTALYWYRQSLGQGLEFLIYFQGNSAPDKSGLPSDRFSAERTGGSVSTLTIQRTQQEDSAVYLCASSGAGTGIREAFFGQGTRLTVV.

In nucleotides, the CDR3 is TGTGCCAGCAGCACTACAAGGCCGAGCTCCTACAATGAGCAGTTCTTC. Translation: CASSTTRPSSYNEQFF. The chain couples TRBV5-4 to TRBJ2-1; D not certain. Germline assignment: CDR1 SGHNT and CDR2 YYREEE (reference sequence). CDR3 length: 16 residues. V gave up 4 bases and J gave up 0 bases, with 14 bases separating them.

The chain links TRBV7-3 to TRBJ2-7, with D maybe TRBD1 (5 bases). There are 15 residues in the CDR3. V was clipped by 1 base and J by 0 bases, with 10 bases between them. The germline gives CDR1 SGHTA, CDR2 FQGTGA. The CDR3 reads CASSLRAGNSYEQYF. CDR3 DNA: TGTGCCAGCAGCTTAAGGGCAGGGAACTCCTACGAGCAGTACTTC.

The rearrangement uses TRBV15 and TRBJ2-7; a possible D gene is TRBD2 (6 bases). This CDR3 comprises 16 residues. Germline assignment: CDR1 LNHNV and CDR2 YYDKDF (reference sequence). V dropped 1 base and J dropped 4 bases, with 17 bases sitting between them. The CDR3 nucleotides read TGTGCCACCAGCAGAGCTGGGGGGACGGGGGAATACGAGCAGTACTTC. As protein: CATSRAGGTGEYEQYF. Together with reference TRBV15 and TRBJ2-7, the CDR3 gives the full variable domain: DAMVIQNPRYQVTQFGKPVTLSCSQTLNHNVMYWYQQKSSQAPKLLFHYYDKDFNNEADTPDNFQSRRPNTSFCFLDIRSPGLGDTAMYLCATSRAGGTGEYEQYFGPGTRLTVT.

V usage is TRBV6-4 and J usage is TRBJ2-7; D remains unclear. The CDR3 consists of 14 residues. The V end lost 7 bases, the J end lost 5 bases, and 18 bases lay between the germline ends. Germline V CDR1 and CDR2: MRHNA, SNTAGT. The CDR3: CASKAMESSDEQYF. CDR3 sequence (DNA): TGTGCCAGCAAAGCCATGGAGAGTTCGGACGAGCAGTACTTC.

The V and J genes are TRBV28 and TRBJ2-7; D gene uncertain. Deletions cut 2 bases from V and 3 bases from J, with 5 bases between. CDR3 length: 12 amino acids. Germline CDR1 and CDR2: MDHEN and SYDVKM. The CDR3 DNA is TGTGCCAGCAGTTTACAGGTCTACGAGCAGTACTTC. Its translation is CASSLQVYEQYF.

The genes are TRBV15 and TRBJ1-5, with D perhaps matching TRBD1 (5 bases). There are 15 residues in the CDR3. Germline CDR1 is LNHNV and CDR2 is YYDKDF (reference sequence). Trimming removed 1 base from V and 5 bases from J, with 12 bases in between. CDR3 sequence: CATSRGAGKDQPQHF. The CDR3 coding sequence is TGTGCCACCAGCAGAGGGGCAGGGAAGGATCAGCCCCAGCATTTT. Combining the CDR3 with reference TRBV15 and TRBJ1-5 gives the whole variable domain DAMVIQNPRYQVTQFGKPVTLSCSQTLNHNVMYWYQQKSSQAPKLLFHYYDKDFNNEADTPDNFQSRRPNTSFCFLDIRSPGLGDTAMYLCATSRGAGKDQPQHFGDGTRLSIL.

The V call is TRBV5-1, the J call TRBJ2-2, with a weak D call TRBD1 (5 bases). Looked up from germline, CDR1 is SGHRS and CDR2 is YFSETQ. Trimming shortened V by 9 bases and J by 2 bases, and 14 bases separated the two germline ends. This CDR3 comprises 14 residues. In nucleotides, the CDR3 is TGCGCCACCTCGGACAAGGCTAACACCGGGGAGCTGTTTTTT. As protein: CATSDKANTGELFF.

In this sample, this clone turned up a few times. The chain joins TRBV28 to TRBJ1-1; 7 nucleotides agree with TRBD1. There are 16 residues in the CDR3. V dropped 4 bases and J dropped 5; count of bases not matched to a gene: 13. CDR1 is MDHEN and CDR2 is SYDVKM in the germline V gene. CDR3 loop: CASSSGGGVRETEAFF. The CDR3 nucleotides are TGTGCCAGCAGTTCGGGAGGGGGCGTTCGGGAGACTGAAGCTTTCTTT.

The chain couples TRBV15 to TRBJ1-1; maybe TRBD1 (6 bases). This CDR3 region has 15 residues. Trimming took off 4 bases at V and 1 base at J, with 13 bases between the two ends. Germline V gene sequence: CDR1 LNHNV, CDR2 YYDKDF (reference sequence). CDR3 region: CATSTNLGANTEAFF. CDR3 DNA: TGTGCCACCAGCACCAATTTGGGGGCGAACACTGAAGCTTTCTTT.